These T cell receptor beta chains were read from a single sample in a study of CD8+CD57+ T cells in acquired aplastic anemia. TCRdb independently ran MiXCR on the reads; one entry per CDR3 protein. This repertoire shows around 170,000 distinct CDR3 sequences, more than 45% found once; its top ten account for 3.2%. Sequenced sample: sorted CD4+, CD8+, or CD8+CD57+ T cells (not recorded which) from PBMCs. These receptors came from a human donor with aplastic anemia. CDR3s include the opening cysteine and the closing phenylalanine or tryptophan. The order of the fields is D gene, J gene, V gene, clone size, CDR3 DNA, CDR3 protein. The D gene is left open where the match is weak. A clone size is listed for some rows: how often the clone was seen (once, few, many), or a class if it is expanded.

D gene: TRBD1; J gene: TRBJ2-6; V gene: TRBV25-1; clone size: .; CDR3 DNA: TGTGCCAGCAGCTTAGTAGGTAAGACAGGGCAGTCTGGGGCCAACGTCCTGACTTTC; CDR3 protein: CASSLVGKTGQSGANVLTF
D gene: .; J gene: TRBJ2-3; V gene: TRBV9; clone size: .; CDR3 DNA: TGTGCCAGCAGCGTAGGTGCGGGGTGGGCAGATACGCAGTATTTT; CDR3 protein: CASSVGAGWADTQYF
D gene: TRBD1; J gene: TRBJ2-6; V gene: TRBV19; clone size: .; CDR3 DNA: TGTGCCAGTAGTATTCCGGGACAGGGGGCCAACGTCCTGACTTTC; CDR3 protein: CASSIPGQGANVLTF
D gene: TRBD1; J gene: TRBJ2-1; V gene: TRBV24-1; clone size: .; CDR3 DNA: TGTGCCACCAGTGATCATACAGGGGATTTTGAGCAGTTCTTC; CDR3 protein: CATSDHTGDFEQFF
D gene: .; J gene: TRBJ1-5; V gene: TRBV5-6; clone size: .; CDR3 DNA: TGTGCCGGCAGCTCGGCGGGGGGATATAGCAATCAGCCCCAGCATTTT; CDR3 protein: CAGSSAGGYSNQPQHF
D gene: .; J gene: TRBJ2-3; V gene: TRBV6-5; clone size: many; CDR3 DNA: TGTGCCAGCAGTTACTCTAGCGGAGTACTCGATACGCAGTATTTT; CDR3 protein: CASSYSSGVLDTQYF
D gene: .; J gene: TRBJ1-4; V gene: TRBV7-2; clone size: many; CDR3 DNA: TGTGCCAGCAGCTTAGCCCCGGTGGGGGCTAATGAAAAACTGTTTTTT; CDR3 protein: CASSLAPVGANEKLFF
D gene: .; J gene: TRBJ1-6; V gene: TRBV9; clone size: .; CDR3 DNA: TGTGCCAGCAGCGCTAGCGGGGGGTGGCCTAATTCACCCCTCCACTTT; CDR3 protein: CASSASGGWPNSPLHF
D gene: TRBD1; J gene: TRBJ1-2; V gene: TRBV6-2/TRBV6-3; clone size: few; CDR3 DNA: TGTGCCAGCAGCCCCAGACAGGGTGTAAGGGGCTATGGCTACACCTTC; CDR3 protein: CASSPRQGVRGYGYTF
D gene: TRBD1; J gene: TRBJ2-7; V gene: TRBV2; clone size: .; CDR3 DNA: TGTGCCAGCAAATTGGGACAGGGTCCCTACGAGCAGTACTTC; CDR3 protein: CASKLGQGPYEQYF
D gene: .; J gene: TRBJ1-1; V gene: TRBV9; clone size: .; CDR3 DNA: TGTGCCAGCAGCGTAGCCCCCGGGCCCACTGAAGCTTTCTTT; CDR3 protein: CASSVAPGPTEAFF
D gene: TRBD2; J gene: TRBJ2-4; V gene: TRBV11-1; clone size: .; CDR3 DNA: TGTGCCAGTAGTATAGGAATAGGGGTCGGGACTAGTCGATTC; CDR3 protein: CASSIGIGVGTSRF
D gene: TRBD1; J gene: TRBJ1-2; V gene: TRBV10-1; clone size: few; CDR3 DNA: TGCGCCAGCAGGGGGACAGGGGGCTCTGGAAACACCTTC; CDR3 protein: CASRGTGGSGNTF
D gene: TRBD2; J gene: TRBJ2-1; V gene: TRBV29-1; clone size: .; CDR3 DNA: TGCAGCGTTGAGGAGGCGGAGCGGGAGAAAATGATCTTC; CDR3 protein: CSVEEAEREKMIF
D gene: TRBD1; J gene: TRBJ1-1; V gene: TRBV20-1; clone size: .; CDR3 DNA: TGCAGTGCTAGGTCGGGACAGGGGTACACTGAAGCTTTCTTT; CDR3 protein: CSARSGQGYTEAFF
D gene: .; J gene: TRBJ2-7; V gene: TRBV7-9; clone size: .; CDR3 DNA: TGTGCCAGCAGCGGAGGGGACACGGCCTACGAGCAGTACTTC; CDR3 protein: CASSGGDTAYEQYF
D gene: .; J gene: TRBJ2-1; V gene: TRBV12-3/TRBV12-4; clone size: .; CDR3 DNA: TGTGCCAGCAGTTTTAAACAGCACAATGAGCAGTTCTTC; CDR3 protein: CASSFKQHNEQFF
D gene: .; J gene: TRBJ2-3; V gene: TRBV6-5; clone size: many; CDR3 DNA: TGTGCCAGCAGTTACTCTAGGCAGGGACCAGATACGCAGTATTTT; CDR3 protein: CASSYSRQGPDTQYF
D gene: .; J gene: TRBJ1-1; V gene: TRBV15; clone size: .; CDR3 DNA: TGTGCCACCAGCAGTCAGCGGGATAACACTGAAGCTTTCTTT; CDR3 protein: CATSSQRDNTEAFF
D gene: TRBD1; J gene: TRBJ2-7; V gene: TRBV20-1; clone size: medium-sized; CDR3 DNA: TGCAGTGCTAGAGCTAAGGGAAGGGGGCAGGACGAGCAGTACTTC; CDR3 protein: CSARAKGRGQDEQYF
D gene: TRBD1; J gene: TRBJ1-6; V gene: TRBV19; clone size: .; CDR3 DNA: TGTGCCAGTAGTGGGACAGGGGGACATAATTCACCCCTCCACTTT; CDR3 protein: CASSGTGGHNSPLHF
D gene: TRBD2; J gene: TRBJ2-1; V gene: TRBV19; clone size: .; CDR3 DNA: TGTGCCAGCAGCCCATCAGCGGGGGCGACCTACAATGAGCAGTTCTTC; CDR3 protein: CASSPSAGATYNEQFF
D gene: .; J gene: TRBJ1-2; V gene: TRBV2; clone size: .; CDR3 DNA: TGTGCCAGCAGTGTGGGGACGGCAAATGGCTACACCTTC; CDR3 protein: CASSVGTANGYTF
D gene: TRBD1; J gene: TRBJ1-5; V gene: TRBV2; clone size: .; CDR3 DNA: TGTGCCAGCAGTGGTGGACAGGGGGACAGTCAGCCCCAGCATTTT; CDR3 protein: CASSGGQGDSQPQHF
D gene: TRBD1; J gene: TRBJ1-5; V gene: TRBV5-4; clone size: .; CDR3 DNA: TGTGCCAGCAGCTTAGGAGGCCAGGGGGGCAATCAGCCCCAGCATTTT; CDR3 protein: CASSLGGQGGNQPQHF
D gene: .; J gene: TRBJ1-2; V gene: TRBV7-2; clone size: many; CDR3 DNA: TGTGCCAGCAGCCCCGGAATCACTAACTATGGCTACACCTTC; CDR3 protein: CASSPGITNYGYTF
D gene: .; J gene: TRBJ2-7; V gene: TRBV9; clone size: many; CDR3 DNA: TGTGCCAGCACCCCCGGGGAGAGCCGAGCCTACGAGCAGTACTTC; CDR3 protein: CASTPGESRAYEQYF
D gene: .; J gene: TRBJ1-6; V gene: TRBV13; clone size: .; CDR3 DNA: TGTGCCAGCAGTCCCTTAGGACGGTCCGATTCACCCCTCCACTTT; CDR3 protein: CASSPLGRSDSPLHF
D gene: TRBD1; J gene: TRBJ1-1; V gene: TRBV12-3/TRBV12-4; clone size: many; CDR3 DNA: TGTGCCAGCAGCCTAACCGGGACAGCGAACACTGAAGCTTTCTTT; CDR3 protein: CASSLTGTANTEAFF
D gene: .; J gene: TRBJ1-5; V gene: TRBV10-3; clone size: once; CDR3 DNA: TGTGCCATCAGTGATCCAATAAAACAGCCCCAGCATTTT; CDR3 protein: CAISDPIKQPQHF
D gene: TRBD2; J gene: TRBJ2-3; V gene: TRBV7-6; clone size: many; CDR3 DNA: TGTGCCAGCAGCTTAGACGCTAGCGGGAGTGCAGATACGCAGTATTTT; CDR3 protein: CASSLDASGSADTQYF
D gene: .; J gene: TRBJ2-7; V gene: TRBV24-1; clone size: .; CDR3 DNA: TGTGCCACCAGTGATTTAAGGCGGCAGTACTTC; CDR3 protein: CATSDLRRQYF
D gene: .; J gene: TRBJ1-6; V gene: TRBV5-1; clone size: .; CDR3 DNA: TGCGCCAGCACGATCGGGGATTATAATTCACCCCTCCACTTT; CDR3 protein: CASTIGDYNSPLHF
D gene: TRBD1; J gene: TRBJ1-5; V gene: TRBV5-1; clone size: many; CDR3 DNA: TGCGCCAGCAGCTTAGGAGGGGGCCATCAGCCCCAGCATTTT; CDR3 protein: CASSLGGGHQPQHF
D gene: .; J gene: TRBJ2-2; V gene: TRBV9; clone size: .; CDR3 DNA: TGTGCCAGCAGCGTAGGTGGGAGGGGGGCGAACACCGGGGAGCTGTTTTTT; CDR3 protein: CASSVGGRGANTGELFF
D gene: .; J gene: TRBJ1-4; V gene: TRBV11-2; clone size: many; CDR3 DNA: TGTGCCAGCAGCTTAGACCGGGACATCGGCCAAAAACTGTTTTTT; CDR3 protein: CASSLDRDIGQKLFF
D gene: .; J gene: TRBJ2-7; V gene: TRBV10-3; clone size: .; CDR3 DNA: TGTGCCATCAGTGAGTCGAAGAGGGCCGAGCAGTACTTC; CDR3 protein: CAISESKRAEQYF
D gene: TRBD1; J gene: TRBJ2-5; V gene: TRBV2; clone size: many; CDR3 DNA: TGTGCCAGCAGTTGGGGACAGGGGATCCAAGAGACCCAGTACTTC; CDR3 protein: CASSWGQGIQETQYF
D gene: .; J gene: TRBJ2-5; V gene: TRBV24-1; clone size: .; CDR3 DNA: TGTGCCACCAGTGCTACGGGTCGGGTACAAGAGACCCAGTACTTC; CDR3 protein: CATSATGRVQETQYF
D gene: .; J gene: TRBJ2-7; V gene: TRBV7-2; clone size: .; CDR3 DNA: TGTGCCAGCAGCTCGGGTCGAACCTACGAGCAGTACTTC; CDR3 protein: CASSSGRTYEQYF
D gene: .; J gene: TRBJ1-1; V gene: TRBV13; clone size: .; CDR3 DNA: TGTGCCAGCAGCTTGGACATGGGAGGAGCTTTCTTT; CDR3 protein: CASSLDMGGAFF
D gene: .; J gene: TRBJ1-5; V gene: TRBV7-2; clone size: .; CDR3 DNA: TGTGCCAGCAGCTCACAACAGGGTCAGCCCCAGCATTTT; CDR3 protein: CASSSQQGQPQHF
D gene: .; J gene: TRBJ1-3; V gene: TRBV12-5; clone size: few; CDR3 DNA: TGTGCTAGTGTCGGGGGGTTTATCTATGGAAACACCATATATTTT; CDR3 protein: CASVGGFIYGNTIYF
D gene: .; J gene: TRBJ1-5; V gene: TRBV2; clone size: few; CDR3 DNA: TGTGCCAGCAGCTTAGGGTCCTGGCCCCAGCATTTT; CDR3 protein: CASSLGSWPQHF
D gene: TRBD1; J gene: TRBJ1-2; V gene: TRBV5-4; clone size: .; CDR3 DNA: TGTGCCAGCAGCTTCAACGGGGGGACAGGCGACTATGGCTACACCTTC; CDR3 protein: CASSFNGGTGDYGYTF
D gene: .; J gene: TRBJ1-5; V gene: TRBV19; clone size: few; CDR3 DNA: TGTGCCAGTACCAGACGGGGGGATCAGCCCCAGCATTTT; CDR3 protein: CASTRRGDQPQHF
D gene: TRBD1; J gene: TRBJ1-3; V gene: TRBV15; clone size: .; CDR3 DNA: TGTGCCACCAGTAGGGGGCGAAACACCATATATTTT; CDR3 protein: CATSRGRNTIYF
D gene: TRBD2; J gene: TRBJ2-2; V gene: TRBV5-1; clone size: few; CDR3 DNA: TGCGCCAGCAGCCTTGAAGTGGGACTAGCGGGGATCGGGGAGCTGTTTTTT; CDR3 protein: CASSLEVGLAGIGELFF
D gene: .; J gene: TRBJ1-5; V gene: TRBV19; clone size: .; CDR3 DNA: TGTGCCACCAGAGACAGTGACAATCAGCCCCAGCATTTT; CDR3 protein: CATRDSDNQPQHF
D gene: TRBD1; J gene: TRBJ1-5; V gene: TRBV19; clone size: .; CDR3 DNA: TGTGCCAGCACGAGGGACAGGGACAATCAGCCCCAGCATTTT; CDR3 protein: CASTRDRDNQPQHF